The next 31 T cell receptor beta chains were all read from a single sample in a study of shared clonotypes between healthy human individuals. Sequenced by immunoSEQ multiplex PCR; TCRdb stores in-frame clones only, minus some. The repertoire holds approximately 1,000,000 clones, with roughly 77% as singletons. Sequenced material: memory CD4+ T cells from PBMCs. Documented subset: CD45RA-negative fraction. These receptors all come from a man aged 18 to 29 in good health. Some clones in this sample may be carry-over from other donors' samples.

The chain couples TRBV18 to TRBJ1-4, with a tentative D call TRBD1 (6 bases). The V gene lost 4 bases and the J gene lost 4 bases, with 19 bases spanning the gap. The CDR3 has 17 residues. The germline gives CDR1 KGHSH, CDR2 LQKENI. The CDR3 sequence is CASSRQGRTSLNEKLFF. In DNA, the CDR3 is TGTGCCAGCTCACGCCAGGGGCGAACCTCTCTTAATGAAAAACTGTTTTTT. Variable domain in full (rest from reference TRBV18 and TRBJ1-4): NAGVMQNPRHLVRRRGQEARLRCSPMKGHSHVYWYRQLPEEGLKFMVYLQKENIIDESGMPKERFSAEFPKEGPSILRIQQVVRGDSAAYFCASSRQGRTSLNEKLFFGSGTQLSVL.

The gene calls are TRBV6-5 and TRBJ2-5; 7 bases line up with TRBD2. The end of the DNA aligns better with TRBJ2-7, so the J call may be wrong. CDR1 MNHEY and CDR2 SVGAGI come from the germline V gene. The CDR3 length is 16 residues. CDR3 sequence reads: CASSYDRGGRNDEQYF. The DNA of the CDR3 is TGTGCCAGCAGTTACGATAGGGGCGGGAGAAACGACGAGCAGTACTTC.

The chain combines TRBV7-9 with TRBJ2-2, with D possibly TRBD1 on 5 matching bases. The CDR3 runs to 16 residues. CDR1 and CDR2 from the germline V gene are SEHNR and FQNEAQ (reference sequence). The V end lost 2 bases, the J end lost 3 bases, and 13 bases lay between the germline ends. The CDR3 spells CASSLMGLWDTGELFF. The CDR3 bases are TGTGCCAGCAGCTTAATGGGGCTCTGGGACACCGGGGAGCTGTTTTTT.

The CDR3 loop is CASSENWKGQPQHF. The CDR3 region has the DNA TGTGCCAGCAGTGAAAATTGGAAGGGACAGCCCCAGCATTTT. The rearrangement uses TRBV6-1 and TRBJ1-5; no reliable D call. From germline, CDR1 is MNHNS and CDR2 SASEGT. There are 14 residues in the CDR3. Between the trimmed V and J ends, which lost 2 bases and 7 bases, there was a span of 12 bases.

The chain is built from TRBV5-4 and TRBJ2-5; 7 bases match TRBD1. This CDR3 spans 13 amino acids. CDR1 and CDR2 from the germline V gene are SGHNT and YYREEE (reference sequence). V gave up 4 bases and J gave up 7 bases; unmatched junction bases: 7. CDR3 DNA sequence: TGTGCCAGCAGCGAGGGACAGAGTAGGACCCAGTACTTC. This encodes CASSEGQSRTQYF.

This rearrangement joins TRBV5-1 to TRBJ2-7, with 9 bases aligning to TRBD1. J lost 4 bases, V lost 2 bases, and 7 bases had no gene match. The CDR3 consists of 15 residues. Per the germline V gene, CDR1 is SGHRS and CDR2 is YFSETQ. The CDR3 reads CASSFGGQGWYEQYF. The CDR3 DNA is TGCGCCAGCAGCTTTGGTGGACAGGGGTGGTACGAGCAGTACTTC.

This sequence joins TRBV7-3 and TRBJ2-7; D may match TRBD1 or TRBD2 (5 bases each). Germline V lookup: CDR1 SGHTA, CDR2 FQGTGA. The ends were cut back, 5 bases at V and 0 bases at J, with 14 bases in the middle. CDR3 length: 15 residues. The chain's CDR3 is CASSVVAGSSYEQYF. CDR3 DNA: TGTGCCAGCAGCGTAGTGGCAGGGAGCTCCTACGAGCAGTACTTC.

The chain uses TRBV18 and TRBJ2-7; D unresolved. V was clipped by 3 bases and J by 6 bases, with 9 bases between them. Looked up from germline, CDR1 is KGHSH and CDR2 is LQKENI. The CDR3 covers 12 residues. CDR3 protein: CASSPHMREQYF. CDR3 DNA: TGTGCCAGCTCACCTCATATGCGCGAGCAGTACTTC.

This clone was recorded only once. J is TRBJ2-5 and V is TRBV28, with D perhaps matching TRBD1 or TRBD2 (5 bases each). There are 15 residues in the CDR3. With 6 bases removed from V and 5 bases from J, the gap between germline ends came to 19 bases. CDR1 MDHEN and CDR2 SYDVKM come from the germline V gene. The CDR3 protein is CASRHGARSWETQYF. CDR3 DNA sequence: TGTGCCAGCAGACACGGGGCCAGGTCTTGGGAGACCCAGTACTTC.

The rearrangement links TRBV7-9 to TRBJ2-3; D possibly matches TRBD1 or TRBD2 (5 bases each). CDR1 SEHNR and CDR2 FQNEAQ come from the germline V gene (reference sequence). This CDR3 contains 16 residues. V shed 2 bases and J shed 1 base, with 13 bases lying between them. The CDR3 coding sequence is TGTGCCAGCAGCTTAAGGGGTGGGACGGGCACAGATACGCAGTATTTT. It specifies CASSLRGGTGTDTQYF.

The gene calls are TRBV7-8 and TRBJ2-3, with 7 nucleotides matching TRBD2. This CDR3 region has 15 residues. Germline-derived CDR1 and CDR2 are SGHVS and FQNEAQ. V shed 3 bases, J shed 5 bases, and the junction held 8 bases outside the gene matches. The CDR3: CASSFGAGEGDTQYF. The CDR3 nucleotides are TGTGCCAGCAGCTTTGGGGCGGGAGAGGGAGATACGCAGTATTTT.

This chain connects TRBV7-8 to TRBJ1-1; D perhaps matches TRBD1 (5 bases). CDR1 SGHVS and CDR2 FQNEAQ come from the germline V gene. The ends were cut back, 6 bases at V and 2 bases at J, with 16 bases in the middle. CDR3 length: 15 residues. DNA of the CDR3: TGTGCCAGCAGACCTCCGGGACTGATCAACACTGAAGCTTTCTTT. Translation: CASRPPGLINTEAFF.

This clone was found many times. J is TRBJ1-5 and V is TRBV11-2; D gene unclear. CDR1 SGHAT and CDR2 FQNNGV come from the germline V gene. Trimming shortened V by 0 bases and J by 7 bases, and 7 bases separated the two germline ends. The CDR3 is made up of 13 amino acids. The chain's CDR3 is CASSLDLSQPQHF. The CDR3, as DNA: TGTGCCAGCAGCTTAGATTTAAGCCAGCCCCAGCATTTT.

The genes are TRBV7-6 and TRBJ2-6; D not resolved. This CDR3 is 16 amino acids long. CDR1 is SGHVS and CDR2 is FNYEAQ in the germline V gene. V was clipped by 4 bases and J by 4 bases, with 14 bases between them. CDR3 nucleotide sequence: TGTGCCAGCAGCTCTACCGCAGGCGGAGGGGCCAACGTCCTGACTTTC. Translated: CASSSTAGGGANVLTF.

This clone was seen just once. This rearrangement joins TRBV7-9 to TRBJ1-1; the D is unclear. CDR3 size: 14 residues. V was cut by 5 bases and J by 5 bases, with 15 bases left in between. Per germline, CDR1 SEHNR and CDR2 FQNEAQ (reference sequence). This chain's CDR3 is CASSIPGDWTEAFF. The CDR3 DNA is TGTGCCAGCAGCATTCCAGGAGACTGGACTGAAGCTTTCTTT.

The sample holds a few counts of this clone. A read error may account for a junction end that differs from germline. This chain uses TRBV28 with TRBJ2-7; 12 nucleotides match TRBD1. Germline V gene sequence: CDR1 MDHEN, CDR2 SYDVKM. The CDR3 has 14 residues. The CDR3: CASKGTGGSHEQYF. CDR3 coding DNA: TGTGCCAGCAAAGGGACAGGGGGCTCCCACGAGCAGTACTTC. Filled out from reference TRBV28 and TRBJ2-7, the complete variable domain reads DVKVTQSSRYLVKRTGEKVFLECVQDMDHENMFWYRQDPGLGLRLIYFSYDVKMKEKGDIPEGYSVSREKKERFSLILESASTNQTSMYLCASKGTGGSHEQYFGPGTRLTVT.

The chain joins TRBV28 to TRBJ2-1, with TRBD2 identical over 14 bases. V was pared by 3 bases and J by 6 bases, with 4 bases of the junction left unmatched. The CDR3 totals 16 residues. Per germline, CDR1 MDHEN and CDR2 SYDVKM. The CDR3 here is CASSFRGLAGVNEQFF. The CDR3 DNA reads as TGTGCCAGCAGTTTTAGGGGACTAGCGGGAGTCAATGAGCAGTTCTTC.

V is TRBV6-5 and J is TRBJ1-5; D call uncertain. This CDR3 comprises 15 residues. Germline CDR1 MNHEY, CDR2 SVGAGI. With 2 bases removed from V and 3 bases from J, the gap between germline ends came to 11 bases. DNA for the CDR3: TGTGCCAGCAGTTACCCTCCACAGTTCAATCAGCCCCAGCATTTT. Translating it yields CASSYPPQFNQPQHF.

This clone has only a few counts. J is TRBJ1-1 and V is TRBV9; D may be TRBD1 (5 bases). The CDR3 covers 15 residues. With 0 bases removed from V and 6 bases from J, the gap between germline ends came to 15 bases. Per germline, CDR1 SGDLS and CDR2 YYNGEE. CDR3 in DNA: TGTGCCAGCAGCGTAGGGTCCCAGGGAGGTGCTGAAGCTTTCTTT. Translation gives CASSVGSQGGAEAFF.

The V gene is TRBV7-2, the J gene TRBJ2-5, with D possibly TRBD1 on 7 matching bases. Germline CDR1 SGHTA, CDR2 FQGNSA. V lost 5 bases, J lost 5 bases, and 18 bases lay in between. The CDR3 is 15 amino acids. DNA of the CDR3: TGTGCCAGCAGCCAACCAGTCAGGGGGACTGAGACCCAGTACTTC. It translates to CASSQPVRGTETQYF.

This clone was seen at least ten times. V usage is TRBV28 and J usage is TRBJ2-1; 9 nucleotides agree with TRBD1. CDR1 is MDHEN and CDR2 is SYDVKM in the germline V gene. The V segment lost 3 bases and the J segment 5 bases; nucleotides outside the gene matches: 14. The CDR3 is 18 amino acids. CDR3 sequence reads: CASSLAGQGVPGDNEQFF. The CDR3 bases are TGTGCCAGCAGTTTGGCGGGACAGGGTGTGCCGGGAGACAATGAGCAGTTCTTC.

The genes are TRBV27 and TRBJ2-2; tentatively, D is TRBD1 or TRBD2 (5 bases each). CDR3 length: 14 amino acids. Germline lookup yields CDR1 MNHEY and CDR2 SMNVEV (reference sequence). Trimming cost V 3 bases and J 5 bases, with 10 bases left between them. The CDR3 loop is CASSLGRRTGELFF. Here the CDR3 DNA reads TGTGCCAGCAGTTTGGGACGACGGACCGGGGAGCTGTTTTTT.

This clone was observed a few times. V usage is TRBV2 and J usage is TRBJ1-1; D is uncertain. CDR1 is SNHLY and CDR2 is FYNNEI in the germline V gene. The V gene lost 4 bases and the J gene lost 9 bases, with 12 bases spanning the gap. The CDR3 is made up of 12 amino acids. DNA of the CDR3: TGTGCCAGCAGTGCGGCTCCCGCCCAAGCTTTCTTT. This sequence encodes CASSAAPAQAFF.

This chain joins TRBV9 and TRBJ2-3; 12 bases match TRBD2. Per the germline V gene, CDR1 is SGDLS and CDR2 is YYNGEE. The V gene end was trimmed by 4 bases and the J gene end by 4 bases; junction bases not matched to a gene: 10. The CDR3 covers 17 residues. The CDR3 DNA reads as TGTGCCAGCAGCCCCAGACTAGCGGGAGTCCTGTCAGATACGCAGTATTTT. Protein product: CASSPRLAGVLSDTQYF.

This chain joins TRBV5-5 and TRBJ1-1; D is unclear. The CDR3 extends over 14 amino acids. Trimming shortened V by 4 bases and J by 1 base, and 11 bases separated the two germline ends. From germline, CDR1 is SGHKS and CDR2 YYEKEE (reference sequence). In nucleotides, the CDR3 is TGTGCCAGCAGCCCGCGGCCGGAGAACACTGAAGCTTTCTTT. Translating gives CASSPRPENTEAFF.

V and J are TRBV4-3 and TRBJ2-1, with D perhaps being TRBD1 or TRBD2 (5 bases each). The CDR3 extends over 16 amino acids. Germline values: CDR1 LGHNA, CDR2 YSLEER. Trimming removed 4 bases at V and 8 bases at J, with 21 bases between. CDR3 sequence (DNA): TGCGCCAGCAGCCCCCTTCTGGGGGTCCCCGATCATGAGCAGTTCTTC. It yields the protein CASSPLLGVPDHEQFF.

The CDR3 DNA sequence: TGTGCCAGCAGCACCGGGACAGCAAAAGAGACCCAGTACTTC. Protein sequence: CASSTGTAKETQYF. This sequence joins TRBV7-2 and TRBJ2-5, with 7 bases identical to TRBD1. The CDR3 sequence is 14 residues long. The germline V gene has CDR1 SGHTA and CDR2 FQGNSA. Germline trimming cut 5 bases from V and 3 bases from J; bases unmatched to any gene: 6. Using reference TRBV7-2 and TRBJ2-5 for the parts outside the CDR3, the full variable domain is GAGVSQSPSNKVTEKGKDVELRCDPISGHTALYWYRQSLGQGLEFLIYFQGNSAPDKSGLPSDRFSAERTGGSVSTLTIQRTQQEDSAVYLCASSTGTAKETQYFGPGTRLLVL.

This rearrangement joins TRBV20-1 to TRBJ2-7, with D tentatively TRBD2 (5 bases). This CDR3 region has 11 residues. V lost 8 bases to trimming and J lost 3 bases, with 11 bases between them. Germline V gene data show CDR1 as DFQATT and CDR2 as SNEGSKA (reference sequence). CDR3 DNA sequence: TGCAGTACAGACGGGGTCTACGAGCAGTACTTC. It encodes CSTDGVYEQYF.

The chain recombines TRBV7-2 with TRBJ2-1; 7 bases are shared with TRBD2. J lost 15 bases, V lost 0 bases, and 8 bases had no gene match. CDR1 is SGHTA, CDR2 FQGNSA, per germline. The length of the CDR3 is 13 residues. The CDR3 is CASSLAFWGGVFF. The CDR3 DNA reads TGTGCCAGCAGCTTAGCGTTTTGGGGGGGAGTGTTCTTC.

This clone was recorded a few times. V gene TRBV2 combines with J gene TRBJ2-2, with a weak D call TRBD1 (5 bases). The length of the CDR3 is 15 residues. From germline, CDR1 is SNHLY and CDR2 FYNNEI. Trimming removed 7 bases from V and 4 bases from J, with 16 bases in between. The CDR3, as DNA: TGTGCCAGCACCATCCTGCAGGGATCCACCGGGGAGCTGTTTTTT. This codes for CASTILQGSTGELFF.

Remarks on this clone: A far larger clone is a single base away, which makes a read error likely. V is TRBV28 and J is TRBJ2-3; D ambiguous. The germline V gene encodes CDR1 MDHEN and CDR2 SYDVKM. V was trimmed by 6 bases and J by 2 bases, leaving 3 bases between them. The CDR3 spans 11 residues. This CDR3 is CASSHTDTQYF. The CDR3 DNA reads TGTGCCAGCAGCCACACAGATACGCAGTATTTT.